What follows are 19 T cell receptor beta chains derived from one specimen sequenced in a study of blood T cell repertoires in COVID-19. Generated by immunoSEQ multiplex PCR, the TCRdb table keeps only in-frame clones and is missing some. The table records roughly 14,000 clones, 75% to 90% of them present only once. The sequenced material came from peripheral blood. The receptors derive from a man over 45 with active COVID-19.

Only a few counts were recorded for this clone. The V and J genes are TRBV11-2 and TRBJ1-5; D not resolved. This CDR3 is built from 14 residues. V was pared by 1 base and J by 2 bases, with 6 bases between. In germline, CDR1 is SGHAT, CDR2 FQNNGV. The CDR3 coding sequence is TGTGCCAGCAGCTTAGGTATCGGCAATCAGCCCCAGCATTTT. Encoded protein: CASSLGIGNQPQHF.

The chain combines TRBV29-1 with TRBJ2-7, with 9 positions matching TRBD2. Unmatched junction bases numbered 4, after V lost 1 base and J lost 6 bases. Germline V gives CDR1 SQVTM, CDR2 ANQGSEA. CDR3 length: 13 amino acids. CDR3 nucleotides: TGCAGCGTTGAAGGAGCGGGAGGCTTCGAGCAGTACTTC. Residues: CSVEGAGGFEQYF.

V gene TRBV20-1 combines with J gene TRBJ1-6; a possible D gene is TRBD1 (5 bases). Per germline, CDR1 DFQATT and CDR2 SNEGSKA (reference sequence). The germline V and J ends were trimmed by 3 bases and 4 bases, with 13 bases remaining between them. The CDR3 is 15 residues long. CDR3 nucleotide sequence: TGCAGTGCTAGTCCTAGGGGAAATTATAATTCACCCCTCCACTTT. This translates into CSASPRGNYNSPLHF.

This clone was counted only a few times. This sequence joins TRBV20-1 and TRBJ1-2, with D tentatively TRBD1 (6 bases). V was shortened by 3 bases and J by 8 bases, with 10 bases between the two germline ends. Germline-derived CDR1 and CDR2 are DFQATT and SNEGSKA (reference sequence). The CDR3 contains 11 residues. The CDR3 is CSASSGEGYTF. The CDR3 nucleotides are TGCAGTGCTAGTTCAGGGGAAGGCTACACCTTC.

The chain uses TRBV6-6 and TRBJ2-7, with D possibly matching TRBD1 (7 bases). The CDR3 sequence is 13 residues long. V gave up 7 bases and J gave up 6 bases, with 16 bases separating them. CDR1 MNHNY and CDR2 SVGAGI come from the germline V gene (reference sequence). CDR3 amino acids: CASTRGETGEQYF. CDR3 nucleotide sequence: TGTGCCAGCACCAGGGGGGAGACCGGCGAGCAGTACTTC.

J is TRBJ1-1 and V is TRBV11-1; D is unclear. V was pared by 4 bases and J by 3 bases, with 9 bases between. The CDR3 has 13 residues. In germline, CDR1 is SGHAT, CDR2 FQDESV (reference sequence). The CDR3 loop is CASSWGVDTEAFF. The CDR3 DNA sequence: TGTGCCAGCAGCTGGGGAGTGGACACTGAAGCTTTCTTT.

This clone showed up just a few times. V usage is TRBV6-2 or TRBV6-3 and J usage is TRBJ1-2, with D perhaps TRBD1 (5 bases). CDR3 length: 13 residues. Germline-derived CDR1 and CDR2 are MNHEY and SVGEGT. The V end was cut by 0 bases, the J end by 3 bases, with 5 bases between. Here the CDR3 reads CASSYSGDYGYTF. CDR3 nucleotides: TGTGCCAGCAGTTACTCAGGGGACTATGGCTACACCTTC.

The CDR3 DNA is TGTGCCAGCAGCTTAGCGGGGGGGTGGCGTTCACCCCTCCACTTT. Translated: CASSLAGGWRSPLHF. V and J are TRBV7-2 and TRBJ1-6; weak D call: TRBD1 (5 bases). V dropped 0 bases and J dropped 9 bases, with 12 bases sitting between them. CDR3 length: 15 residues. Germline V gives CDR1 SGHTA, CDR2 FQGNSA.

The V and J genes are TRBV11-3 and TRBJ2-2; tentatively, D is TRBD1 (6 bases). The CDR3 runs 17 residues. V lost 5 bases and J 2 bases, leaving 18 bases between the germline ends. CDR1 SGHNT and CDR2 YENEEA come from the germline V gene. CDR3 bases: TGTGCCAGCAGCCCCTCCCGGGCAGGGGTTAACACCGGGGAGCTGTTTTTT. Translating gives CASSPSRAGVNTGELFF.

The chain links TRBV25-1 to TRBJ1-1; the D gene is possibly TRBD1 (6 bases). CDR3 length equals 12 residues. CDR1 and CDR2 (germline): MGHDK, SYGVNS. Trimming took off 6 bases at V and 11 bases at J, with 16 bases between the two ends. The CDR3 here is CASRADSSLAFF. Here the CDR3 DNA reads TGTGCCAGCAGGGCGGACAGTAGTCTTGCTTTCTTT.

This chain joins TRBV7-2 and TRBJ2-1, with 8 bases aligning to TRBD2. With V trimmed by 0 bases and J by 3 bases, 1 base remained unmatched. CDR1 is SGHTA, CDR2 FQGNSA, per germline. The CDR3 spans 15 residues. The chain's CDR3 is CASSLASGDYNEQFF. The DNA of the CDR3 is TGTGCCAGCAGCTTAGCTAGCGGGGACTACAATGAGCAGTTCTTC. Based on the CDR3 plus reference TRBV7-2 and TRBJ2-1, the full variable domain is GAGVSQSPSNKVTEKGKDVELRCDPISGHTALYWYRQSLGQGLEFLIYFQGNSAPDKSGLPSDRFSAERTGGSVSTLTIQRTQQEDSAVYLCASSLASGDYNEQFFGPGTRLTVL.

CDR3 bases: TGTGCCAGCAGTCTTGCAGCCTTGGGCGATAACTATGGCTACACCTTC. It yields the protein CASSLAALGDNYGYTF. V is TRBV28 and J is TRBJ1-2; D not resolved. Germline CDR1 reads MDHEN; CDR2 reads SYDVKM. There are 16 residues in the CDR3. Between the trimmed V and J ends, which lost 5 bases and 1 base, there was a span of 17 bases.

The gene calls are TRBV24-1 and TRBJ2-1, with 8 bases that match TRBD2. The germline V gene encodes CDR1 KGHDR and CDR2 SFDVKD. The CDR3 totals 16 residues. J lost 7 bases, V lost 6 bases, and 13 bases had no gene match. The CDR3 bases are TGTGCCACCAGTCAACATATAGCGGGAAGAGGGAATGAGCAGTTCTTC. This codes for CATSQHIAGRGNEQFF.

The chain couples TRBV5-1 to TRBJ2-5, with 10 bases that match TRBD1. The germline gives CDR1 SGHRS, CDR2 YFSETQ. The CDR3 covers 16 residues. After removal of 4 bases from V and 1 base from J, the junction contained 7 bases not matched to a gene. CDR3 sequence: CASSAGDRGPQETQYF. The CDR3 DNA reads as TGCGCCAGCAGCGCGGGGGACAGGGGACCCCAAGAGACCCAGTACTTC.

The table lists this clone with a count of one. The gene calls are TRBV4-3 and TRBJ1-4; TRBD1 matches 7 bases. J was trimmed by 6 bases and V by 0 bases; bases with no gene match: 10. There are 17 residues in the CDR3. CDR1 and CDR2 (germline): LGHNA, YSLEER. The CDR3 here is CASSQEAYTGEDEKLFF. Here the CDR3 DNA reads TGCGCCAGCAGCCAAGAGGCATATACAGGGGAGGATGAAAAACTGTTTTTT.

J is TRBJ2-7 and V is TRBV6-5; the match to TRBD2 covers 7 bases. The germline CDR1 and CDR2 sequences are MNHEY and SVGAGI. This CDR3 is 15 amino acids long. After removal of 2 bases from V and 2 bases from J, the junction contained 6 bases not matched to a gene. The chain's CDR3 is CASSYMGRAAYEQYF. The CDR3 nucleotides are TGTGCCAGCAGTTACATGGGGAGGGCCGCCTACGAGCAGTACTTC.

V is TRBV5-1 and J is TRBJ1-2; D is perhaps TRBD1 (6 bases). CDR1 is SGHRS and CDR2 is YFSETQ in the germline V gene. Trimming stripped 1 base from V and 8 bases from J, with 15 bases between. This CDR3 has 14 residues. CDR3 region: CASSLLAGEWGYTF. CDR3 coding DNA: TGCGCCAGCAGCTTGTTGGCAGGGGAATGGGGCTACACCTTC.

This clone was seen once. This chain connects TRBV24-1 to TRBJ2-3; a weak D match, TRBD1 (6 bases). The CDR3 length is 15 residues. V lost 5 bases and J lost 4, with 15 bases in between. The germline V gene encodes CDR1 KGHDR and CDR2 SFDVKD. CDR3 bases: TGTGCCACCAGTGTGGGACAACAGAGGGCAGATACGCAGTATTTT. This sequence encodes CATSVGQQRADTQYF.

This chain connects TRBV11-3 to TRBJ1-1, with TRBD1 identical over 7 bases. With V trimmed by 7 bases and J by 3 bases, 11 bases remained unmatched. In germline, CDR1 is SGHNT, CDR2 YENEEA. This CDR3 is 15 amino acids long. This CDR3 is CASNFKRGLDTEAFF. The CDR3 bases are TGTGCCAGCAACTTCAAGAGGGGGCTTGACACTGAAGCTTTCTTT.